The T cell receptor (beta chain) described here comes from a study of blood T cell repertoires in COVID-19 (TCRdb year 2020). About the investigation overall: Samples covering the acute and convalescent phases of COVID-19 were provided by collaborators in the United States, Italy and Spain. The prospective study material was composed of cDNA or gDNA derived from T cells, B-cell-depleted T cells, or PBMCs. Subjects who had been exposed to COVID-19, were actively infected with it, or had recovered from it provided the deeply sampled blood TCRbeta repertoires that made up the dataset. A freely available public database, intended as a resource for researchers studying the immune response to SARS-CoV-2, is where the repertoires were released. Samples came from the ongoing ImmuneRACE study (first 160 participants) plus 1,254 subjects from 6 global collaborators. Sample metadata almost always included a de-identified subject ID, COVID-19 status, age in years and sex. Where available, HLA class I and class II types were taken from metadata supplied by the sample provider and were not determined by assay-based typing.

V has 2 bases trimmed and J has 5 bases trimmed; junction bases matching no gene number 5. The CDR3 holds 15 amino acids from the cysteine to the phenylalanine. Kept here is only the CDR3 DNA, which spans 45 bases and is read in frame from base 1. CDR1 and CDR2 are drawn from the germline V gene: KGHSH, LQKENI. Concerning this clone itself: The antigen it recognizes is unknown. No much larger clone is present one base from it, and per-base qualities are unavailable.

The research as a whole found: The quantity of clinical and demographic metadata differed by source and by participant and was supplied without curation.

TCRbeta CDR3 regions were amplified from genomic DNA using the immunoSEQ Assay, a bias-controlled multiplex PCR. From the authors' description of their analysis: Nucleated cell counts per sample were estimated from amplification of reference gene primers within the assay. To quantify the absolute abundance of each unique TCRbeta CDR3 rearrangement, sequence reads were collapsed and filtered. Productive Simpson clonality was computed per sample as the square root of Simpson's diversity index over productive rearrangements. TCRdb took over this immuneACCESS table, retaining in-frame rearrangements with V and J assigned. Such tables are incomplete; in checked studies, under half of the missing clones stem from an unresolved V gene, and the remainder is unexplained. D and trimming come from the DNA, and the V and J calls and clone size come from that table. The table for this sample lists 250,000 to 300,000 clones; 85% to 90% of them were counted only once. The ten biggest clones cover 4% to 5% of the sample.

Another Seattle source contributed samples from volunteer blood donors who had recovered from COVID-19. Collaborating institutions collected whole blood in K2EDTA tubes following their own protocols. For TCRbeta analysis, collaborator samples were shipped as frozen whole blood, as isolated PBMCs, or as DNA extracted from either sample type. The sequence links TRBV18 to TRBJ2-5; 10 middle bases align to TRBD1. This receptor was identified in a woman aged 35 to 49 who had recovered from COVID-19. The sequenced sample consisted of peripheral blood. The CDR3 region reads CASSPGTGAEETQYF. The DNA is TGTGCCAGCTCACCAGGGACAGGGGCGGAGGAGACCCAGTACTTC.